The 9 T cell receptor beta chains in this list originate from one sample, sequenced in a study of radiotherapy plus CTLA-4 blockade in lung cancer. TCRdb's copy holds only in-frame clones and misses some; the assay was immunoSEQ multiplex PCR. The sample lists 58,000 or so clones, approximately 79% occurring once. Sample: peripheral blood, taken from a patient treated with radiotherapy plus ipilimumab. Every receptor here comes from a human donor with non-small cell lung cancer who had a complete response to radiotherapy plus ipilimumab.

The chain couples TRBV19 to TRBJ1-5; 9 positions match TRBD1. V lost 3 bases and J lost 6; bases outside the gene matches: 3. The CDR3 is 14 amino acids. Germline V gives CDR1 LNHDA, CDR2 SQIVND (reference sequence). CDR3 DNA: TGTGCCAGTAGTATCGGACAGGGGCGTCAGCCCCAGCATTTT. It yields the protein CASSIGQGRQPQHF.

V usage is TRBV28 and J usage is TRBJ2-3; 8 bases are shared with TRBD1. This CDR3 spans 14 amino acids. Losses at the gene ends were 3 bases for V and 5 bases for J; bases not matched to a gene: 4. Germline loops: CDR1 MDHEN, CDR2 SYDVKM. The CDR3 region has the DNA TGTGCCAGCAGTTTGCAGACAGGGGTAGATACGCAGTATTTT. It specifies CASSLQTGVDTQYF.

J is TRBJ2-1 and V is TRBV7-2; 9 positions agree with TRBD2. V lost 5 bases and J lost 5; bases outside the gene matches: 4. The germline V gene encodes CDR1 SGHTA and CDR2 FQGNSA. The CDR3 spans 14 residues. The CDR3 is CASSRTSAHNEQFF. The DNA for the CDR3 is TGTGCCAGCAGCCGGACTAGCGCTCACAATGAGCAGTTCTTC.

The V and J genes are TRBV30 and TRBJ1-1; D is uncertain. CDR1 GTSNPN and CDR2 SVGIG come from the germline V gene (reference sequence). Trimming removed 3 bases at V and 3 bases at J, with 5 bases between. This CDR3 region has 11 residues. Here the CDR3 DNA reads TGTGCCTGGAGACGGGACACTGAAGCTTTCTTT. As protein: CAWRRDTEAFF.

This clone was seen only once. V usage is TRBV2 and J usage is TRBJ1-5; D is possibly TRBD1 (5 bases). CDR3 size: 14 residues. Trimming removed 6 bases at V and 4 bases at J, with 13 bases between. Germline V gene lookup returns CDR1 SNHLY and CDR2 FYNNEI. The DNA of the CDR3 is TGTGCCAGCAGGGACAATTCTATTAATCAGCCCCAGCATTTT. Amino acid sequence: CASRDNSINQPQHF.

The chain combines TRBV5-8 with TRBJ2-7; no clear D. Germline loops: CDR1 SGHTS, CDR2 YDEGEE. The CDR3 runs to 12 residues. With 2 bases removed from V and 7 bases from J, the gap between germline ends came to 10 bases. CDR3 sequence (DNA): TGTGCCAGCAGCTTAAGCCACCCGGAGCAGTACGTC. Translated: CASSLSHPEQYV.

This clone showed up just a few times. This rearrangement joins TRBV27 to TRBJ1-2; D might be TRBD1 (5 bases). Germline values: CDR1 MNHEY, CDR2 SMNVEV (reference sequence). The V end lost 5 bases, the J end lost 5 bases, and 21 bases lay between the germline ends. The CDR3 spans 16 residues. CDR3 DNA sequence: TGTGCCAGCAGTACTTCTGGGGGACTGGGCTCATATGGCTACACCTTC. Protein sequence: CASSTSGGLGSYGYTF.

This sequence joins TRBV7-2 and TRBJ1-2, with D uncertain. V dropped 1 base and J dropped 4 bases, with 16 bases sitting between them. Germline V gives CDR1 SGHTA, CDR2 FQGNSA. There are 16 residues in the CDR3. The CDR3 loop reads CASSLDYASGGYGYTF. CDR3 nucleotides: TGTGCCAGCAGCTTAGATTATGCCTCCGGCGGCTATGGCTACACCTTC.

This clone was counted a single time. J is TRBJ2-5 and V is TRBV11-3; no firm D call. In germline, CDR1 is SGHNT, CDR2 YENEEA. V was trimmed by 1 base and J by 2 bases, leaving 8 bases between them. The CDR3 has 14 amino acids. CDR3 residues: CASSLGSSQETQYF. The CDR3 DNA reads as TGTGCCAGCAGCTTAGGGTCTAGTCAAGAGACCCAGTACTTC.